What follows are 7 T cell receptor beta chains derived from one specimen sequenced in a study of response to subunit inactivated influenza vaccine. TCRdb fed the RT-PCR reads into MiXCR, producing one record per CDR3 protein. Among 450,000 to 550,000 distinct CDR3 sequences listed, roughly 23% were seen once. Source: CD4+ T cells sorted from PBMCs, taken more than 4 days after vaccination. The receptors originated from a man between 45 and 60 years old who received an inactivated influenza vaccine.

Here the CDR3 reads CASSLWFGDPAEQYF. CDR3 DNA: TGTGCCAGCAGCTTATGGTTCGGAGATCCGGCCGAGCAGTACTTC. The chain recombines TRBV7-9 with TRBJ2-7; D ambiguous. Germline V gene sequence: CDR1 SEHNR, CDR2 FQNEAQ (reference sequence). CDR3 length equals 15 residues. Deletions cut 2 bases from V and 6 bases from J, with 17 bases between.

This clonotype was observed a few times. J is TRBJ1-2 and V is TRBV10-3; D not resolved. V lost 2 bases to trimming and J lost 0 bases, with 7 bases between them. Germline CDR1 ENHRY, CDR2 SYGVKD. The CDR3 extends over 14 amino acids. The CDR3 sequence is CAISERGSNYGYTF. CDR3 nucleotides: TGTGCCATCAGTGAGAGAGGGTCTAACTATGGCTACACCTTC.

This clonotype was counted at least ten times. The rearrangement links TRBV4-1 to TRBJ1-2; the D gene is possibly TRBD1 (5 bases). CDR1 is MGHRA, CDR2 YSYEKL, per germline. The length of the CDR3 is 15 residues. V dropped 4 bases and J dropped 12 bases, with 24 bases sitting between them. CDR3 sequence: CASSLRAGSAAGHTF. For the CDR3, the DNA is TGCGCCAGCAGCCTACGCGCTGGGAGTGCAGCGGGGCACACCTTC.

This clonotype was recorded a few times. The chain joins TRBV5-5 to TRBJ2-1; 10 bases are shared with TRBD2. Germline CDR1 is SGHKS and CDR2 is YYEKEE (reference sequence). Trimming took 1 base from V and 4 from J; bases not matched to a gene: 8. The CDR3 is 17 residues long. The CDR3 DNA sequence: TGTGCCAGCAGCTTGTTACTAGCGGGAAGAATTTACAATGAGCAGTTCTTC. Translating it yields CASSLLLAGRIYNEQFF. Complete variable domain (other parts from reference TRBV5-5 and TRBJ2-1): DAGVTQSPTHLIKTRGQQVTLRCSPISGHKSVSWYQQVLGQGPQFIFQYYEKEERGRGNFPDRFSARQFPNYSSELNVNALLLGDSALYLCASSLLLAGRIYNEQFFGPGTRLTVL.

With respect to this clonotype: Its ends do not fully match the called genes, so a read error is possible. The J gene is TRBJ2-2, the V gene TRBV7-6, with D tentatively TRBD1 (6 bases). In germline, CDR1 is SGHVS, CDR2 FNYEAQ. This CDR3 has 16 amino acids. The CDR3 nucleotides are TGTACCAGCAGCTTAATGGGGACAAAGAACACCGGGGAGCTGTTTTTT. Residues: CTSSLMGTKNTGELFF.

This clonotype was counted many times. V usage is TRBV7-2 and J usage is TRBJ1-6, with TRBD1 matching 8 bases. CDR1 is SGHTA, CDR2 FQGNSA, per germline. The trim removed 5 bases at V and 7 bases at J, leaving 13 bases unmatched. The CDR3 is made up of 17 amino acids. In nucleotides, the CDR3 is TGTGCCAGCAGCAAGACAGGGGTTCAGGGTCTGAATTCACCCCTCCACTTT. It encodes CASSKTGVQGLNSPLHF.

The chain recombines TRBV7-9 with TRBJ2-3; TRBD2 matches 8 bases. V lost 0 bases, J lost 1 base, and 6 bases stayed unmatched. CDR3 length: 17 amino acids. Per the germline V gene, CDR1 is SEHNR and CDR2 is FQNEAQ (reference sequence). Here the CDR3 DNA reads TGTGCCAGCAGCTTAGCGCGGGAAGCGGGGGGCACAGATACGCAGTATTTT. Residues: CASSLAREAGGTDTQYF.